A selection of T cell receptor beta chains follows, all from one sample in a study of PD-1 blockade in mismatch repair-deficient tumors. The repertoire was sequenced with immunoSEQ multiplex PCR; TCRdb's copy has only in-frame clones and lacks some. This table holds under 95,000 clones, approximately 78% found once. The sample here was peripheral blood, taken 44 weeks after starting pembrolizumab. The receptors were sampled from an adult with mismatch repair-deficient cancer. Each CDR3 is given with its conserved first and last residue. A D gene is named only where the DNA matches it firmly. Where a row states a size, it is once, few, many or the class of an expanded clone; other rows omit it.

clone size: -; J gene: TRBJ2-3; D gene: -; V gene: TRBV7-2; CDR3 protein: CASSIGDTQYF; CDR3 DNA: TGTGCCAGCAGCATTGGAGATACGCAGTATTTT
clone size: -; J gene: TRBJ2-5; D gene: -; V gene: TRBV25-1; CDR3 protein: CASSEYTGSQETQYF; CDR3 DNA: TGTGCCAGCAGTGAATATACAGGTAGCCAAGAGACCCAGTACTTC
clone size: -; J gene: TRBJ1-5; D gene: -; V gene: TRBV5-5; CDR3 protein: CASSSGISNQPQHF; CDR3 DNA: TGTGCCAGCAGCTCGGGTATTAGCAATCAGCCCCAGCATTTT
clone size: -; J gene: TRBJ1-3; D gene: -; V gene: TRBV28; CDR3 protein: CASIDLKGITIYF; CDR3 DNA: TGTGCCAGCATCGACCTCAAGGGGATAACCATATATTTT
clone size: -; J gene: TRBJ1-1; D gene: -; V gene: TRBV5-1; CDR3 protein: CASSFNTMNTEAFF; CDR3 DNA: TGCGCCAGCAGCTTCAACACCATGAACACTGAAGCTTTCTTT
clone size: -; J gene: TRBJ1-1; D gene: -; V gene: TRBV19; CDR3 protein: CASSKTGGETEAFF; CDR3 DNA: TGTGCCAGTAGTAAGACAGGAGGGGAAACTGAAGCTTTCTTT
clone size: -; J gene: TRBJ1-4; D gene: -; V gene: TRBV7-2; CDR3 protein: CASSPSGIATNEKLFF; CDR3 DNA: TGTGCCAGCAGCCCCTCCGGTATTGCAACTAATGAAAAACTGTTTTTT
clone size: -; J gene: TRBJ1-3; D gene: -; V gene: TRBV7-6; CDR3 protein: CASSLVGGAGDGNTIYF; CDR3 DNA: TGTGCCAGCAGCTTAGTCGGTGGTGCTGGAGATGGAAACACCATATATTTT
clone size: -; J gene: TRBJ2-5; D gene: -; V gene: TRBV7-2; CDR3 protein: CASSLGGAGQETQYF; CDR3 DNA: TGTGCCAGCAGCTTAGGCGGGGCCGGCCAAGAGACCCAGTACTTC
clone size: once; J gene: TRBJ2-4; D gene: TRBD2; V gene: TRBV6-6; CDR3 protein: CASSYPGGGRQNIQYF; CDR3 DNA: TGTGCCAGCAGCTACCCCGGGGGGGGGCGGCAAAACATTCAGTACTTC
clone size: -; J gene: TRBJ2-2; D gene: -; V gene: TRBV2; CDR3 protein: CASRPGTANTGELFF; CDR3 DNA: TGTGCCAGCAGGCCGGGGACTGCCAACACCGGGGAGCTGTTTTTT
clone size: -; J gene: TRBJ2-1; D gene: TRBD2; V gene: TRBV28; CDR3 protein: CASSFLTSPVGDEQFF; CDR3 DNA: TGTGCCAGCAGTTTCTTGACTAGCCCGGTCGGGGATGAGCAGTTCTTC
clone size: -; J gene: TRBJ2-7; D gene: -; V gene: TRBV7-2; CDR3 protein: CASSFRYEQYF; CDR3 DNA: TGTGCCAGCAGCTTTCGCTACGAGCAGTACTTC
clone size: -; J gene: TRBJ2-1; D gene: -; V gene: TRBV27; CDR3 protein: CATSGVPYNEQFF; CDR3 DNA: TGTGCCACGAGCGGAGTGCCCTACAATGAGCAGTTCTTC
clone size: few; J gene: TRBJ2-2; D gene: -; V gene: TRBV7-9; CDR3 protein: CASSLGPGRSTGELFF; CDR3 DNA: TGTGCCAGCAGCTTAGGACCCGGAAGATCCACCGGGGAGCTGTTTTTT
clone size: -; J gene: TRBJ2-7; D gene: -; V gene: TRBV11-3; CDR3 protein: CASSLREGYEQYF; CDR3 DNA: TGTGCCAGCAGCTTGCGTGAGGGGTACGAGCAGTACTTC